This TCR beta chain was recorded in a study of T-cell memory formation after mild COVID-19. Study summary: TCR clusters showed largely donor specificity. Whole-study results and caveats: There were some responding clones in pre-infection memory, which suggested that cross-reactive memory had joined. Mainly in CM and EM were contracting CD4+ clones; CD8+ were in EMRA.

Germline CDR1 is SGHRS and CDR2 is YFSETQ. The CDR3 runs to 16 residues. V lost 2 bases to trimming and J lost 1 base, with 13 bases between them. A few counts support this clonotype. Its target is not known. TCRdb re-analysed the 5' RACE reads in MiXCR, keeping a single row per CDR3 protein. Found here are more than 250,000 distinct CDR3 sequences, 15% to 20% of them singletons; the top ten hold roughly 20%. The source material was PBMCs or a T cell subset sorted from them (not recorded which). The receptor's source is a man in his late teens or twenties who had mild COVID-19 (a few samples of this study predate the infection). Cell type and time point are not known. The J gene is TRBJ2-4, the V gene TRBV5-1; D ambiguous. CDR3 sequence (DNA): TGCGCCAGCAGCTTCGGGTCAGGTTCGGCCAAAAACATTCAGTACTTC. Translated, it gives CASSFGSGSAKNIQYF.